The rows below give T cell receptor beta chains drawn from one sample of a study of identical twins. One entry per CDR3 protein, called by TCRdb with MiXCR from the 5' RACE reads. Here the sample spans a few hundred thousand distinct CDR3 sequences, roughly 13% being singletons. This same sample was also taken into another study, of yellow fever vaccine responses in identical twins.

The sequenced sample was memory (CD45RO+) T cells sorted from blood. These receptors originate from a woman aged 18-35 years in good health. CDR3s include the opening cysteine and the closing phenylalanine or tryptophan. A D gene is named only where the DNA matches it firmly. For some rows the clone size is stated as once, few or many, or as a class when expanded; others skip it.

>TRBV12-3/TRBV12-4|few|TRBJ2-5|TRBD2|16
CASRAPSGAVRETQYF
TGTGCCAGCAGGGCTCCTAGCGGGGCTGTTCGCGAGACCCAGTACTTC
>TRBV12-3/TRBV12-4|.|TRBJ2-3|TRBD2|13
CASSLAGGRTQYF
TGTGCCAGCAGTTTGGCGGGAGGGCGTACGCAGTATTTT
>TRBV20-1|many|TRBJ2-3|TRBD1|14
CSASWTGGTDTQYF
TGCAGTGCTAGTTGGACAGGGGGAACAGATACGCAGTATTTT
>TRBV28|.|TRBJ2-2|.|17
CASRHGPPQMNTGELFF
TGTGCCAGCAGACATGGACCCCCCCAGATGAACACCGGGGAGCTGTTTTTT
>TRBV27|.|TRBJ1-6|TRBD1|17
CASSTGQGPLTFSPLHF
TGTGCCAGCAGTACCGGACAGGGGCCCTTAACATTTTCACCCCTCCACTTT
>TRBV10-3|.|TRBJ2-3|TRBD1|14
CAISAQGGTDTQYF
TGTGCCATCAGTGCCCAGGGGGGCACAGATACGCAGTATTTT
>TRBV5-1|many|TRBJ1-1|.|11
CASTANTEAFF
TGCGCCAGCACCGCGAACACTGAAGCTTTCTTT
>TRBV27|.|TRBJ2-1|TRBD2|18
CASSLFPPKSTSGRRQFF
TGTGCCAGCAGTTTATTCCCCCCAAAATCGACTAGCGGGAGGCGTCAGTTCTTC
>TRBV7-9|few|TRBJ2-1|TRBD1|16
CASSKDRGKSYNEQFF
TGTGCCAGCAGCAAGGACAGGGGGAAATCCTACAATGAGCAGTTCTTC
>TRBV2|few|TRBJ1-1|TRBD1|16
CASRTGGLVRGTEAFF
TGTGCCAGCAGGACAGGGGGCTTAGTTCGGGGGACTGAAGCTTTCTTT
>TRBV10-1|.|TRBJ2-6|.|18
CASSERGVGKAGANVLTF
TGCGCCAGCAGTGAGAGGGGGGTGGGGAAGGCTGGGGCCAACGTCCTGACTTTC
>TRBV5-1|.|TRBJ2-7|TRBD1|17
CASSLAVGTGGAYEQYF
TGCGCCAGCAGCTTGGCCGTCGGGACAGGGGGGGCCTACGAGCAGTACTTC
>TRBV28|.|TRBJ2-7|.|14
CASKSPGTGYEQYF
TGTGCCAGCAAATCCCCCGGGACTGGGTACGAGCAGTACTTC
>TRBV4-2|few|TRBJ2-1|TRBD2|17
CASSQDTSGSSYNEQFF
TGTGCCAGCAGCCAAGATACTAGCGGTAGCTCCTACAATGAGCAGTTCTTC
>TRBV6-2/TRBV6-3|.|TRBJ2-7|.|12
CASSSVIYEQYF
TGTGCCAGCAGTTCAGTAATCTACGAGCAGTACTTC
>TRBV6-1|.|TRBJ2-1|TRBD2|14
CASSVAGDLNEQFF
TGTGCCAGCAGTGTAGCGGGAGATCTTAATGAGCAGTTCTTC
>TRBV6-5|.|TRBJ1-2|.|16
CASSSTPAGNHYGYTF
TGTGCCAGCAGTTCTACCCCTGCCGGGAACCACTATGGCTACACCTTC
>TRBV7-9|few|TRBJ2-7|TRBD2|15
CASSLGSGSSYEQYF
TGTGCCAGCAGCTTGGGGAGCGGGAGCTCCTACGAGCAGTACTTC
>TRBV11-2|.|TRBJ2-1|TRBD2|16
CASSLGLLAGGSEQFF
TGTGCCAGCAGCTTAGGTCTCCTAGCGGGAGGAAGTGAGCAGTTCTTC
>TRBV10-1|.|TRBJ2-1|TRBD2|14
CASGDGGDYNEQFF
TGCGCCAGCGGGGACGGGGGGGACTACAATGAGCAGTTCTTC
>TRBV5-1|few|TRBJ2-7|.|15
CASSEVFGKTYEQYF
TGCGCCAGCAGTGAGGTCTTCGGCAAGACCTACGAGCAGTACTTC
>TRBV12-3/TRBV12-4|many|TRBJ2-2|.|12
CASSLEGGELFF
TGTGCCAGCAGTTTGGAAGGGGGGGAGCTGTTTTTT
>TRBV2|.|TRBJ1-2|.|13
CASSETGLYGYTF
TGTGCCAGCAGCGAAACAGGGCTCTATGGCTACACCTTC
>TRBV14|.|TRBJ2-2|TRBD1|17
CASSFRQGVYDTGELFF
TGTGCCAGCAGCTTTCGACAGGGAGTGTATGACACCGGGGAGCTGTTTTTT
>TRBV7-2|many|TRBJ2-2|.|14
CASSSRGATGELFF
TGTGCCAGCAGCTCCCGGGGCGCTACCGGGGAGCTGTTTTTT
>TRBV9|many|TRBJ1-1|TRBD1|17
CASSVRQGGLSDTEAFF
TGTGCCAGCAGCGTAAGGCAGGGGGGCTTGTCTGACACTGAAGCTTTCTTT
>TRBV6-2/TRBV6-3|medium-sized|TRBJ2-6|.|14
CASSFNSGANVLTF
TGTGCCAGCAGTTTTAACTCTGGGGCCAACGTCCTGACTTTC
>TRBV12-3/TRBV12-4|few|TRBJ1-5|.|15
CASSPKGSAAQPQHF
TGTGCCAGCAGCCCCAAGGGAAGCGCAGCTCAGCCCCAGCATTTT
>TRBV20-1|many|TRBJ2-3|TRBD1|15
CSARDRRGQADTQYF
TGCAGTGCTAGAGATCGAAGGGGGCAAGCAGATACGCAGTATTTT
>TRBV6-5|few|TRBJ1-5|.|12
CASRGTNQPQHF
TGTGCCAGCAGGGGTACGAATCAGCCCCAGCATTTT
>TRBV11-2|.|TRBJ2-5|.|15
CASQRGTPWGETQYF
TGTGCCAGCCAAAGGGGGACCCCCTGGGGGGAGACCCAGTACTTC
>TRBV7-3|few|TRBJ1-1|.|17
CASSLRRFTEENTEAFF
TGTGCCAGCAGCTTAAGGCGTTTTACAGAAGAGAACACTGAAGCTTTCTTT
>TRBV5-1|.|TRBJ2-7|.|13
CASSQGWSGEQYF
TGCGCCAGCAGCCAGGGGTGGTCAGGCGAGCAGTACTTC
>TRBV12-3/TRBV12-4|medium-sized|TRBJ2-5|.|11
CASSLGETQYF
TGTGCCAGCAGTTTAGGGGAGACCCAGTACTTC
>TRBV18|.|TRBJ1-2|TRBD1|16
CASSSGTGAILYGYTF
TGTGCCAGCTCGTCCGGGACAGGGGCGATTCTCTATGGCTACACCTTC
>TRBV5-1|.|TRBJ2-5|.|14
CASTPPSDLGTQYF
TGCGCCAGCACCCCCCCATCCGACTTGGGGACCCAGTACTTC
>TRBV6-2/TRBV6-3|.|TRBJ2-5|TRBD2|14
CASCDREGQETQYF
TGTGCCAGCTGTGACCGGGAGGGTCAAGAGACCCAGTACTTC
>TRBV7-3|few|TRBJ2-7|.|13
CASSLSESGEQYF
TGTGCCAGCAGCTTAAGTGAGTCTGGGGAGCAGTACTTC
>TRBV12-3/TRBV12-4|many|TRBJ2-1|.|12
CASSRAYNEQFF
TGTGCCAGCAGCCGAGCTTACAATGAGCAGTTCTTC
>TRBV5-1|many|TRBJ2-5|.|13
CASSLDRAETQYF
TGCGCCAGCAGCTTGGATAGGGCAGAGACCCAGTACTTC
>TRBV12-3/TRBV12-4|many|TRBJ2-3|.|12
CASSPSAGTQYF
TGTGCCAGCAGTCCATCCGCGGGTACGCAGTATTTT
>TRBV7-2|.|TRBJ2-7|.|12
CASSLGIGGAYF
TGTGCCAGCAGCTTAGGGATCGGAGGGGCGTACTTC
>TRBV19|.|TRBJ2-1|.|13
CASSISALGTQFF
TGTGCCAGTAGTATATCCGCTCTCGGTACCCAGTTCTTC
>TRBV20-1|.|TRBJ1-6|.|14
CSASRQGNNSPLHF
TGCAGTGCTAGCCGGCAGGGGAATAATTCACCCCTCCACTTT
>TRBV5-1|.|TRBJ2-1|.|14
CASSLAVGDNEQFF
TGCGCCAGCAGCTTGGCCGTCGGAGACAATGAGCAGTTCTTC
>TRBV23-1|few|TRBJ2-5|.|12
CASSFQKETQYF
TGCGCCAGCTCGTTCCAGAAAGAGACCCAGTACTTC
>TRBV6-1|few|TRBJ2-5|.|14
CASRPRRVQETQYF
TGTGCCAGCAGACCACGAAGAGTCCAAGAGACCCAGTACTTC
>TRBV20-1|few|TRBJ1-1|.|12
CSARGFNTEAFF
TGCAGTGCTAGGGGTTTTAACACTGAAGCTTTCTTT
>TRBV5-1|.|TRBJ2-7|TRBD1|16
CASSLTGTGVIDEQYF
TGCGCCAGCAGCTTAACCGGGACAGGGGTTATCGACGAGCAGTACTTC
>TRBV11-2|.|TRBJ2-2|.|14
CASSGVGAGGELFF
TGTGCCAGCAGCGGAGTGGGGGCCGGAGGGGAGCTGTTTTTT
>TRBV20-1|few|TRBJ2-5|.|14
CSAQTDRKQETQYF
TGCAGTGCTCAGACGGACCGAAAGCAAGAGACCCAGTACTTC
>TRBV6-4|few|TRBJ2-1|.|13
CASSGGLNNEQFF
TGTGCCAGCAGTGGCGGACTGAACAATGAGCAGTTCTTC
>TRBV27|.|TRBJ2-1|TRBD2|17
CASSRRLAGGPYNEQFF
TGTGCCAGCAGTCGGCGACTAGCGGGGGGGCCCTACAATGAGCAGTTCTTC
>TRBV7-3|.|TRBJ1-2|TRBD1|13
CASSPGQGYGYTF
TGTGCCAGCAGCCCGGGACAGGGGTACGGCTACACCTTC
>TRBV5-1|many|TRBJ1-5|.|15
CASSPWGAPGQPQHF
TGCGCCAGCAGCCCGTGGGGGGCGCCTGGCCAGCCCCAGCATTTT
>TRBV4-2|.|TRBJ2-7|.|15
CASSQDVGGTYEQYF
TGTGCCAGCAGCCAAGATGTAGGGGGAACCTACGAGCAGTACTTC